Listed below are T cell receptor beta chains from one sample, sequenced in a study of cytomegalovirus exposure and HLA in healthy donors. Libraries were prepared by immunoSEQ multiplex PCR; TCRdb keeps only in-frame clonotypes and omits some of them. Counted here are fewer than 150,000 clones, roughly 74% occurring once; the ten biggest clones make up less than 7%. Sequenced input: PBMCs. The receptors come from a woman aged 45 to 65 in good health and CMV-seropositive. Both conserved end residues are part of each CDR3. Fields, in order: V gene, clone size, D gene, J gene, CDR3 protein, CDR3 DNA. The D gene is left open where the match is weak. Clone sizes are given selectively: once, few, many, or a class where the clone is expanded.

TRBV20-1	NA	NA	TRBJ2-5	CSASQQETQYF	TGCAGTGCTAGCCAGCAAGAGACCCAGTACTTC
TRBV4-2	few	TRBD1	TRBJ1-3	CASSQITGAGNTIYF	TGTGCCAGCAGCCAAATAACAGGGGCTGGAAACACCATATATTTT
TRBV7-2	few	NA	TRBJ2-1	CASSLGVSNEQFF	TGTGCCAGCAGCTTAGGAGTTTCCAATGAGCAGTTCTTC
TRBV19	NA	TRBD2	TRBJ2-1	CASSLAGGPNNEQFF	TGTGCCAGTAGCTTAGCGGGGGGGCCGAACAATGAGCAGTTCTTC
TRBV7-6	NA	NA	TRBJ1-1	CASSSGEAGLAEAFF	TGTGCCAGCAGCTCGGGGGAGGCGGGTTTGGCTGAAGCTTTCTTT
TRBV18	NA	NA	TRBJ2-1	CASSAGAYNEQFF	TGTGCCAGCTCCGCCGGGGCCTACAATGAGCAGTTCTTC
TRBV7-9	NA	NA	TRBJ2-3	CASSPVDTQYF	TGTGCCAGCAGCCCGGTAGATACGCAGTATTTT
TRBV6-5	few	NA	TRBJ1-3	CASRTSSGNTIYF	TGTGCCAGCAGAACAAGCTCTGGAAACACCATATATTTT
TRBV7-2	NA	NA	TRBJ2-4	CASTPGWSDIQYF	TGTGCCAGCACCCCGGGGTGGTCGGACATTCAGTACTTC
TRBV6-1	NA	TRBD2	TRBJ2-3	CASSERRGAYTDTQYF	TGTGCCAGCAGTGAAAGGCGGGGGGCGTACACAGATACGCAGTATTTT
TRBV6-6	NA	NA	TRBJ1-5	CASSPTPVSQPQHF	TGTGCCAGCAGCCCTACTCCTGTTTCCCAGCCCCAGCATTTT
TRBV27	NA	TRBD1	TRBJ2-7	CASSARDRQGEQYF	TGTGCCAGCAGTGCCCGGGACAGGCAAGGCGAGCAGTACTTC
TRBV5-4	few	NA	TRBJ2-3	CASSLTGEQYF	TGTGCCAGCAGCTTGACCGGGGAGCAGTATTTT
TRBV29-1	few	NA	TRBJ1-1	CSVTFLNHGVEAFF	TGCAGCGTTACGTTCTTGAACCACGGAGTTGAAGCTTTCTTT
TRBV9	NA	TRBD1	TRBJ1-1	CASSVQGVGTEAFF	TGTGCCAGCAGCGTTCAGGGGGTCGGCACTGAAGCTTTCTTT
TRBV7-9	NA	NA	TRBJ2-1	CASGRLGSSYNEQFF	TGTGCCAGCGGGAGACTCGGGAGCTCCTACAATGAGCAGTTCTTC
TRBV10-3	NA	NA	TRBJ2-3	CAISDWRASTDTQYF	TGTGCCATCAGTGATTGGAGAGCTAGCACAGATACGCAGTATTTT
TRBV29-1	NA	TRBD1	TRBJ2-7	CSAGQATAEQYF	TGCAGCGCAGGACAGGCGACCGCCGAGCAGTACTTC
TRBV5-1	few	NA	TRBJ1-3	CASSEGGSGNTIYF	TGCGCCAGCAGCGAAGGAGGATCGGGAAACACCATATATTTT
TRBV30	once	NA	TRBJ1-5	CAWSLTGNQPQHF	TGTGCCTGGAGCTTGACAGGCAATCAGCCCCAGCATTTT
TRBV4-2	few	NA	TRBJ2-7	CASSQEERREQYF	TGTGCCAGCAGCCAAGAAGAGAGGAGAGAGCAGTACTTC
TRBV5-6	few	TRBD1	TRBJ1-5	CASSEGQGGIQPQHF	TGTGCCAGCAGCGAAGGACAGGGGGGGATTCAGCCCCAGCATTTT
TRBV6-6	NA	TRBD1	TRBJ1-2	CASRQPGQGLSYTF	TGTGCCAGCAGACAGCCGGGACAGGGTTTGAGCTACACCTTC
TRBV5-6	NA	TRBD1	TRBJ1-2	CASSKDRGPGYTF	TGTGCCAGCAGCAAGGACAGGGGGCCTGGCTACACCTTC
TRBV7-9	NA	TRBD2	TRBJ2-3	CATKPSGVTDTQYF	TGTGCCACTAAGCCTAGCGGGGTCACAGATACGCAGTATTTT
TRBV7-2	NA	NA	TRBJ1-2	CASTYSRGTEHGYTF	TGTGCCAGCACCTATTCTCGGGGGACGGAACATGGCTACACCTTC
TRBV7-2	once	NA	TRBJ2-3	CASSHPSGADTQYF	TGTGCCAGCAGCCACCCTTCCGGGGCAGATACGCAGTATTTT
TRBV5-1	NA	TRBD1	TRBJ2-3	CASSLSPGTGADTQYF	TGCGCCAGCAGCTTGTCTCCTGGGACAGGGGCAGATACGCAGTATTTT
TRBV6-1	NA	NA	TRBJ1-5	CASRAGVRNQPQHF	TGTGCCAGCAGGGCAGGGGTGCGCAATCAGCCCCAGCATTTT
TRBV7-2	NA	NA	TRBJ2-7	CASSLAGDIYEQYF	TGTGCCAGCAGCTTGGCAGGGGATATCTACGAGCAGTACTTC
TRBV6-5	NA	TRBD2	TRBJ2-1	CASSSTGTSYNEQFF	TGTGCCAGCAGTTCTACCGGGACTAGCTACAATGAGCAGTTCTTC
TRBV6-1	NA	NA	TRBJ1-2	CATHRGAVANYGYTF	TGTGCCACCCACCGGGGGGCCGTCGCTAACTATGGCTACACCTTC
TRBV7-8	NA	NA	TRBJ1-6	CASSLVQGVSSPLHF	TGTGCCAGCAGCTTAGTTCAGGGTGTCAGTTCACCCCTCCACTTT
TRBV13	NA	NA	TRBJ2-2	CASSPGSHNTGELFF	TGTGCCAGCAGTCCCGGGTCACATAACACCGGGGAGCTGTTTTTT
TRBV7-6	NA	TRBD1	TRBJ2-1	CATTTGSLNEQFF	TGTGCCACCACGACAGGGAGTCTGAATGAGCAGTTCTTC
TRBV7-9	NA	TRBD2	TRBJ2-7	CASSSSGGAREQYF	TGTGCCAGCAGCTCTAGCGGGGGGGCCCGGGAGCAGTACTTC
TRBV4-1	NA	NA	TRBJ1-1	CASSHGIPSNTEAFF	TGCGCCAGCAGCCACGGGATCCCATCGAACACTGAAGCTTTCTTT